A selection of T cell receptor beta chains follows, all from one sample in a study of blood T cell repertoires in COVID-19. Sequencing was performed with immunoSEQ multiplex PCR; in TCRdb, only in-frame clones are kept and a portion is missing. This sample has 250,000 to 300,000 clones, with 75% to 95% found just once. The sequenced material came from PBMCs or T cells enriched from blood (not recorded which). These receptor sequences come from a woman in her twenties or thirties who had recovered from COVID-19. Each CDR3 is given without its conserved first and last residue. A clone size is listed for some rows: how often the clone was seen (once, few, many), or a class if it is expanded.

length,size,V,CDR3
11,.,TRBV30,AWLSTGDYGYT
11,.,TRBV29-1,SARLAGKNEQF
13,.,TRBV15,ATSTGPGGSNEQF
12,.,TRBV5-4,ASSYRTDSYEQY
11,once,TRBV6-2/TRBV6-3,ASSYLLADEQF
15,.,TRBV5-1,ASSLATSGIFQETQY
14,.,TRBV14,ASSQENRGVNEKLF
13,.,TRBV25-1,ASSELRDLNEKLF
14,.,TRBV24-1,ATSDPGGGSIHEQF
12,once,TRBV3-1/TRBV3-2,ASSHRGANQPQH
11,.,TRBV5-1,ASSLAVQETQY
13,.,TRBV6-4,ASSDTGTMNTEAF
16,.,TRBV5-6,ASSSGRQGARYNYGYT
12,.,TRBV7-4,ASSLALGGSEQY
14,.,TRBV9,ASTQREGGYTGELF
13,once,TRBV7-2,ASSFSSGDTDTQY
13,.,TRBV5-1,ASSLTSGRLDEQF
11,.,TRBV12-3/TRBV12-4,ASSGLNYNEQF
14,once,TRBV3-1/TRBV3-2,ASSRAFDSTYYGYT
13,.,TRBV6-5,ASSLNIAENEKLF
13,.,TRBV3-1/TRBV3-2,ASSQGTGGFYEQY
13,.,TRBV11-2,ASSLGAVLVSPLH
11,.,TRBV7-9,ASSLFHQETQY